The clone carrying this TCR beta chain turned up a few times. Antigen unknown. Sequenced with the Oncomine TCR Beta short-read assay was DNA taken from cultured CD4+ T cells. From CD4+ T cells that had been cultured, genomic DNA was extracted. TCRdb re-derived calls from the PCR reads in MiXCR, one entry per CDR3 protein. The sample holds under 30,000 distinct CDR3 sequences, roughly 38% seen once. CDR1 and CDR2 (germline): SGHTA, FQGNSA. The CDR3 has 15 amino acids. V was shortened by 3 bases and J by 1 base, with 10 bases between the two germline ends. The sample is drawn from a study of vaccination and CD4 T cells after COVID-19. Study context: Convalescent individuals exhibited SARS-CoV-2 positivity on nasal swab PCR, with some 10 mild and one severe presentation.

Stated time point: late sampling 161 to 241 days after vaccination in three convalescent patients. Noted treatment: roughly nine-day PBMC culture with coronavirus spike peptide pools or control peptides (ViraFEST assay). Before TCRs were sequenced, ViraFEST expanded antigen-specific T cells with peptide pools. This receptor was obtained from a human donor who had recovered from COVID-19. Sequencing was performed on CD4+ T cells from blood, cultured in vitro, taken about 7 months after SARS-CoV-2 vaccination. J is TRBJ2-1 and V is TRBV7-2; D unresolved. CDR3 nucleotides: TGTGCCAGCAGCTTCAACCTGGGATCCTACAATGAGCAGTTCTTC. Amino acids: CASSFNLGSYNEQFF.